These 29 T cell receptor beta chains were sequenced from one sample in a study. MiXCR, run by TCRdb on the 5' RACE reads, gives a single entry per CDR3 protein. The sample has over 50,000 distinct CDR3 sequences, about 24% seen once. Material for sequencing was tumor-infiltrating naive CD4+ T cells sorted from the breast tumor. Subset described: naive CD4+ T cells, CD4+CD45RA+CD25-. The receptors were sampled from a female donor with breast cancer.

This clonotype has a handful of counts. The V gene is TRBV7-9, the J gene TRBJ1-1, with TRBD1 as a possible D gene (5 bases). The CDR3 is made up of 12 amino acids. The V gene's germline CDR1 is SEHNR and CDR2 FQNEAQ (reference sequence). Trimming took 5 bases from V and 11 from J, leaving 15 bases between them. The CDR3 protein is CASSKDTRGAFF. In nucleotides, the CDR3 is TGTGCCAGCAGCAAGGACACCCGCGGGGCTTTCTTT.

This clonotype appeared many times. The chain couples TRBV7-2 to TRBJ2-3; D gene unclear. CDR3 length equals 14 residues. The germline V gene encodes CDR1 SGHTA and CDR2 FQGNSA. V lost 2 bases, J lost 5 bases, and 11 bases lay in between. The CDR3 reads CASSLSNTRDTQYF. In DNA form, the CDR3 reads TGTGCCAGCAGCTTAAGTAATACGAGAGATACGCAGTATTTT. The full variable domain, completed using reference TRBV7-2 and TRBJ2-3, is GAGVSQSPSNKVTEKGKDVELRCDPISGHTALYWYRQSLGQGLEFLIYFQGNSAPDKSGLPSDRFSAERTGGSVSTLTIQRTQQEDSAVYLCASSLSNTRDTQYFGPGTRLTVL.

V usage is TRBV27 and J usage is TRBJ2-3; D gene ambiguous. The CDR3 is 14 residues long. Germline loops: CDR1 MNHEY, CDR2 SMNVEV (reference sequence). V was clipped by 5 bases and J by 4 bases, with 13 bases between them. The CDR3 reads CASSPRRRADTQYF. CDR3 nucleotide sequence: TGTGCCAGCAGTCCAAGGCGGCGCGCAGATACGCAGTATTTT.

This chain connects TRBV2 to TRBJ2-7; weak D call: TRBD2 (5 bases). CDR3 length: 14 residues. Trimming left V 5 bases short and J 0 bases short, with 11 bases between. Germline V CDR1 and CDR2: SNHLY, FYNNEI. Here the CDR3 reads CASSPGSLSYEQYF. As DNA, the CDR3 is TGTGCCAGCAGTCCGGGATCCCTCTCCTACGAGCAGTACTTC.

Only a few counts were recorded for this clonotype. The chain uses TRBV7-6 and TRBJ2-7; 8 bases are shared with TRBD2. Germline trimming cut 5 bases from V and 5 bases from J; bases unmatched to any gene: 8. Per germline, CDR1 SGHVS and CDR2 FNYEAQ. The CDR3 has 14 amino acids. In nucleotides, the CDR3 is TGTGCCAGCAGCACTGGGACTAGGAAGGACGAGCAGTACTTC. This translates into CASSTGTRKDEQYF.

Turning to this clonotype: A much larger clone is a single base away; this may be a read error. The DNA for the CDR3 is TGCAGTGCTCGTGGGGGGTTTCCATACAAGCAGTACTTC. It specifies CSARGGFPYKQYF. The V and J genes are TRBV20-1 and TRBJ2-7; TRBD2 is a possible D gene (6 bases). This CDR3 has 13 amino acids. V dropped 5 bases and J dropped 8 bases, with 19 bases sitting between them. Germline loops: CDR1 DFQATT, CDR2 SNEGSKA (reference sequence).

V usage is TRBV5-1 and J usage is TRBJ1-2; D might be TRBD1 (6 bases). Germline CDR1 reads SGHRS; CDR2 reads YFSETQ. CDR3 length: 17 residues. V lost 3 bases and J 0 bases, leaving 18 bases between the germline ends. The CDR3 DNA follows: TGCGCCAGCAGCTCCGGACAGCTCCTAACTCCTAACTATGGCTACACCTTC. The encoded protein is CASSSGQLLTPNYGYTF. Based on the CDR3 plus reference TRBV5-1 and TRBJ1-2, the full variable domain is KAGVTQTPRYLIKTRGQQVTLSCSPISGHRSVSWYQQTPGQGLQFLFEYFSETQRNKGNFPGRFSGRQFSNSRSEMNVSTLELGDSALYLCASSSGQLLTPNYGYTFGSGTRLTVV.

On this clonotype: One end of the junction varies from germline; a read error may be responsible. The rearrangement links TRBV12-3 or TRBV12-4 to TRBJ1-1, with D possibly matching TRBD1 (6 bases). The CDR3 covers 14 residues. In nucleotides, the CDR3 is TGTGCCTGCAGTAGACAGGCCGGGAACACTGAAGCTTTCTTT. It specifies CACSRQAGNTEAFF.

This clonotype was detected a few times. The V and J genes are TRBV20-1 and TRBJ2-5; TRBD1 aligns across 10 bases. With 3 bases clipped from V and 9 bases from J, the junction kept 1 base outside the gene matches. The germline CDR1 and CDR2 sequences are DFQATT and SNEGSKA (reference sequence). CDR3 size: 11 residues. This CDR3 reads CSASGQGAQYF. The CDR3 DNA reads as TGCAGTGCTAGTGGACAGGGGGCCCAGTACTTC.

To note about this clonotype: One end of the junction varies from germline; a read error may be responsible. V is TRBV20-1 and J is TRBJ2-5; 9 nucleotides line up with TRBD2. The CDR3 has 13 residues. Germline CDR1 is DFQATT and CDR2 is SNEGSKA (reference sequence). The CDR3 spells CSGGGLAQETQYF. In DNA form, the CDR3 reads TGTAGTGGAGGGGGACTAGCACAAGAGACCCAGTACTTC.

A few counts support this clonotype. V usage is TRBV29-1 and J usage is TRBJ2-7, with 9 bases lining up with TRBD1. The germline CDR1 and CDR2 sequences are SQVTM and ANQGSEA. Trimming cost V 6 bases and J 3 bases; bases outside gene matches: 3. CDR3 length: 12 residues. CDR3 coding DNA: TGCAGCGTGCGGGACAGGGTCTACGAGCAGTACTTC. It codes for CSVRDRVYEQYF.

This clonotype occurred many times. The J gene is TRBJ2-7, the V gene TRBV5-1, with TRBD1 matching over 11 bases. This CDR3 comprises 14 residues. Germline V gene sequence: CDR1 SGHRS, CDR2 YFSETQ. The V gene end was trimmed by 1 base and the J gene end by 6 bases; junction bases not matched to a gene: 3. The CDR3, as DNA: TGCGCCAGCAGCTTGTTGGGGACAGGGGGCGAGCAGTACTTC. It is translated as CASSLLGTGGEQYF.

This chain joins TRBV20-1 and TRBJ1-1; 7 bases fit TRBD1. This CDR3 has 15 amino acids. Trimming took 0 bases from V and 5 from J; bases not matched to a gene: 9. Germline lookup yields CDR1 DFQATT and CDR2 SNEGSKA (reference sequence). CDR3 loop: CSARDQGTADTEAFF. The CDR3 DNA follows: TGCAGTGCTAGAGATCAAGGGACAGCAGATACTGAAGCTTTCTTT.

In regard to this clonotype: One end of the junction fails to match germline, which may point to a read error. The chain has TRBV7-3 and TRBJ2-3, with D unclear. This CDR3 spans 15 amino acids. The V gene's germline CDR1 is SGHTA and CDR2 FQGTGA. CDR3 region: CASSLKNGFTDTQNF. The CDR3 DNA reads TGTGCCAGCAGCTTAAAGAACGGTTTCACAGATACGCAGAATTTT.

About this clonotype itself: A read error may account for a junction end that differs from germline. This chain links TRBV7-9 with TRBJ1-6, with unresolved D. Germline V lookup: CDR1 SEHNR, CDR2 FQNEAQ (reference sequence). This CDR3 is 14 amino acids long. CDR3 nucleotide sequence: TGTGCCAGCAGCTTAGCCAGCTATAAGTCACCCCTCCACTTT. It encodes CASSLASYKSPLHF. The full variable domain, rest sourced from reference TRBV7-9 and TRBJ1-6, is DTGVSQNPRHKITKRGQNVTFRCDPISEHNRLYWYRQTLGQGPEFLTYFQNEAQLEKSRLLSDRFSAERPKGSFSTLEIQRTEQGDSAMYLCASSLASYKSPLHFGNGTRLTVT.

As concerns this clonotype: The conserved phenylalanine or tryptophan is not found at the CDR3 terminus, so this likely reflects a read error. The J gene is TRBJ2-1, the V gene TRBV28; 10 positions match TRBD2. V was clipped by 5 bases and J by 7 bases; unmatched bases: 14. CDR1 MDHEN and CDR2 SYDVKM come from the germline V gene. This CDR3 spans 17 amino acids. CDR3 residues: CASSPASGRAAKNEQFL. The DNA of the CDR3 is TGTGCCAGCAGTCCAGCAAGCGGGAGGGCCGCAAAAAATGAGCAGTTCCTC.

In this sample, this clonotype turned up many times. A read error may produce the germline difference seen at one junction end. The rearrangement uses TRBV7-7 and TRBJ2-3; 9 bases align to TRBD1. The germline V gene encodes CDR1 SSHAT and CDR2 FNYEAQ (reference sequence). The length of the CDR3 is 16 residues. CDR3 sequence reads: CASSLGGTGIADTQYF. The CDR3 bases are TGTGCTAGCAGCTTAGGAGGGACAGGGATCGCAGATACGCAGTATTTT. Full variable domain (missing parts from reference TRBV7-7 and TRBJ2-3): GAGVSQSPRYKVTKRGQDVTLRCDPISSHATLYWYQQALGQGPEFLTYFNYEAQPDKSGLPSDRFSAERPEGSISTLTIQRTEQRDSAMYRCASSLGGTGIADTQYFGPGTRLTVL.

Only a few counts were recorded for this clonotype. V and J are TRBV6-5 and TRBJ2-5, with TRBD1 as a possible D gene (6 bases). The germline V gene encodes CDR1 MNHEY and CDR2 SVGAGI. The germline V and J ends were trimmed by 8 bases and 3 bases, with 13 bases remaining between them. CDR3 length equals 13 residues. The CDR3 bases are TGTGCCAGCGGACGGACAGCCGAAGAGACCCAGTACTTC. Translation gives CASGRTAEETQYF.

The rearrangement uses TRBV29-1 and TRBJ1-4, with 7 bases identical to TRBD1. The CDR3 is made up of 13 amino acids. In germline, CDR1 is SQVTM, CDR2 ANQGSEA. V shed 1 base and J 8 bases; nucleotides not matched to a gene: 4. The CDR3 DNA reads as TGCAGCGTTGAAGGACAGGGCGGCGAAAAACTGTTTTTT. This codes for CSVEGQGGEKLFF.

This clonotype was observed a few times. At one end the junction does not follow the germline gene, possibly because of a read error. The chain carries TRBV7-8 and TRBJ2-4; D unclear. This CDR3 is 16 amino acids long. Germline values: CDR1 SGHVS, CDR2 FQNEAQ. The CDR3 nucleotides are TGTGCCTGCAGCTTAGATCGTGTCATAGGCAAAAACATTCAGTACTTC. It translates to CACSLDRVIGKNIQYF.

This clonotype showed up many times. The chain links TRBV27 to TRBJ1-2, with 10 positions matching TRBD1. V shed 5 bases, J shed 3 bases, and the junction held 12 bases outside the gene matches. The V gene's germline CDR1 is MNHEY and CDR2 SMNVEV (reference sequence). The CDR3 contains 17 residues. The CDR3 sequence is CASSGRQGANGYYGYTF. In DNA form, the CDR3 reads TGTGCCAGCAGTGGGCGACAGGGGGCAAATGGATACTATGGCTACACCTTC.

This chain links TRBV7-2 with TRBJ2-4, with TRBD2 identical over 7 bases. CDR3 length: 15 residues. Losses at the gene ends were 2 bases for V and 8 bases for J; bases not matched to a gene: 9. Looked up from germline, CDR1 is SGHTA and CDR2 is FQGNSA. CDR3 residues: CASSLLIGEGDIQYF. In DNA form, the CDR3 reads TGTGCCAGCAGCTTATTGATTGGGGAGGGTGACATTCAGTACTTC.

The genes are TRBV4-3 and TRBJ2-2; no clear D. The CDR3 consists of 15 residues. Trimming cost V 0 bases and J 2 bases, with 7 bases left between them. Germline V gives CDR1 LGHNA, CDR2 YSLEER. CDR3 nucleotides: TGCGCCAGCAGCCAAGATCGGTTAAACACCGGGGAGCTGTTTTTT. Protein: CASSQDRLNTGELFF.

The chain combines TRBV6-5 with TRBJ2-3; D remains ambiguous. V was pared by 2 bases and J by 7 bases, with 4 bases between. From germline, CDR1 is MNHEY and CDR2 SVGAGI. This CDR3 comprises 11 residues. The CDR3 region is CASSYGNTQYF. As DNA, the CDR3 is TGTGCCAGCAGTTACGGAAATACGCAGTATTTT.

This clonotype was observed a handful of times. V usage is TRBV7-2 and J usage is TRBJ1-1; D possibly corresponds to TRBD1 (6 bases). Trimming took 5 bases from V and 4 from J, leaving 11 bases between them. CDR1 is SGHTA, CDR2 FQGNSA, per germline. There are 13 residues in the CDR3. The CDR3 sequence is CASSQQQGTEAFF. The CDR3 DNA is TGTGCCAGCAGCCAACAACAGGGCACTGAAGCTTTCTTT.

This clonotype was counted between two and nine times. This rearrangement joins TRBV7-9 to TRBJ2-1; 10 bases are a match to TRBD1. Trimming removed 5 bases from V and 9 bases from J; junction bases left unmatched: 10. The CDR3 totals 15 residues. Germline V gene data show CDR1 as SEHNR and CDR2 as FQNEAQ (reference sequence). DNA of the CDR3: TGTGCCAGCAGCAAAACGACAGGGGGCTCCTCTGAGCAGTTCTTC. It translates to CASSKTTGGSSEQFF.

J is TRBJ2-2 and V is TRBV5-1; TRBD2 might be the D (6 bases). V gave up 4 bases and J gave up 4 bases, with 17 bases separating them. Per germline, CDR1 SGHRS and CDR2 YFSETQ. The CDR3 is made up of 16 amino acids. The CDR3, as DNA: TGCGCCAGCAGCCCCTATGATAGCGGCACCACCGGGGAGCTGTTTTTT. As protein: CASSPYDSGTTGELFF.

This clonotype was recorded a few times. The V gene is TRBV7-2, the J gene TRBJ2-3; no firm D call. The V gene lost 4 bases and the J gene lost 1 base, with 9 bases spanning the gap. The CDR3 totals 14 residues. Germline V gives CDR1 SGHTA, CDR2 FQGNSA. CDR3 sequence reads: CASSSQSGTDTQYF. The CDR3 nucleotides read TGTGCCAGCAGCTCCCAGAGCGGCACAGATACGCAGTATTTT.

CDR3 loop: CSARSRKRGRPTEAFF. The CDR3 bases are TGCAGTGCTAGAAGCCGGAAGAGGGGGCGACCCACTGAAGCTTTCTTT. This chain links TRBV20-1 with TRBJ1-1; TRBD1 matches at 7 bases. The junction had 13 bases not matched to a gene; V was cut back by 2 bases and J by 4 bases. The CDR3 runs to 16 residues. Germline V lookup: CDR1 DFQATT, CDR2 SNEGSKA (reference sequence).